One and the same sample provided the 20 T cell receptor beta chains below, sequenced in a study of blood T cells in healthy people across ages. Using a J-beta primer mix together with a sample-barcoded 5' primer, a second PCR was run for roughly 7 to 11 cycles. TCRdb reanalysed the 5' RACE reads using MiXCR and keeps one entry per CDR3 protein. The table lists 1.5 million to 1.9 million distinct CDR3 sequences, 40% to 45% of them singletons, with around 4% in the top ten. The sequencing sample was made of blood. The receptors were sampled from a woman between 18 and 30 years old in good health.

The chain is built from TRBV20-1 and TRBJ2-7; perhaps TRBD1 as D (6 bases). CDR3 length equals 15 residues. Trimming shortened V by 1 base and J by 0 bases, and 13 bases separated the two germline ends. Germline V lookup: CDR1 DFQATT, CDR2 SNEGSKA (reference sequence). The CDR3 region is CSARGGQGSSYEQYF. In DNA, the CDR3 is TGCAGTGCTAGAGGAGGGCAGGGGAGCTCCTACGAGCAGTACTTC.

This clonotype turned up a few times. The rearrangement uses TRBV15 and TRBJ1-5; no clear D gene. Trimming took 5 bases from V and 0 from J, leaving 11 bases between them. CDR1 and CDR2 from the germline V gene are LNHNV and YYDKDF (reference sequence). The CDR3 has 15 amino acids. The CDR3 loop reads CATSSEAASNQPQHF. The CDR3 region has the DNA TGTGCCACCAGCTCCGAGGCAGCTAGCAATCAGCCCCAGCATTTT.

The J gene is TRBJ2-7, the V gene TRBV20-1; D is unclear. Germline V CDR1 and CDR2: DFQATT, SNEGSKA (reference sequence). Trimming took off 1 base at V and 0 bases at J, with 10 bases between the two ends. The CDR3 consists of 14 residues. The CDR3 nucleotides read TGCAGTGCTAGAGCGGGCAAACTCTCCTACGAGCAGTACTTC. Translation gives CSARAGKLSYEQYF.

This clonotype turned up a few times. The V and J genes are TRBV4-3 and TRBJ1-2; D is unclear. CDR3 size: 15 residues. V lost 0 bases, J lost 4 bases, and 12 bases lay in between. Germline CDR1 is LGHNA and CDR2 is YSLEER. The CDR3 protein is CASSQDLSVGYGYTF. CDR3 bases: TGCGCCAGCAGCCAAGATCTGTCGGTAGGCTATGGCTACACCTTC.

The V gene is TRBV7-6, the J gene TRBJ1-1, with D uncertain. Trimming took off 5 bases at V and 2 bases at J, with 9 bases between the two ends. The germline V gene encodes CDR1 SGHVS and CDR2 FNYEAQ. The CDR3 runs 13 residues. The CDR3 DNA is TGTGCCAGCAGCCGACGGATCAACACTGAAGCTTTCTTT. This gives the protein CASSRRINTEAFF.

The chain has TRBV28 and TRBJ2-1; perhaps TRBD1 as D (5 bases). The CDR3 covers 15 residues. V shed 7 bases and J shed 2 bases, with 15 bases lying between them. Germline values: CDR1 MDHEN, CDR2 SYDVKM. In DNA form, the CDR3 reads TGTGCCAGCAAGCCAGGGCAGGTTGCCTACAATGAGCAGTTCTTC. As protein: CASKPGQVAYNEQFF.

This chain joins TRBV29-1 and TRBJ2-7; perhaps D is TRBD1 or TRBD2 (5 bases each). This CDR3 region has 15 residues. Germline-derived CDR1 and CDR2 are SQVTM and ANQGSEA. Trimming shortened V by 6 bases and J by 0 bases, and 18 bases separated the two germline ends. The CDR3 DNA reads TGCAGCGTGGCCGGGACGCCGTACAACTCCTACGAGCAGTACTTC. This codes for CSVAGTPYNSYEQYF.

The chain has TRBV5-1 and TRBJ2-2; D is ambiguous. Germline CDR1 reads SGHRS; CDR2 reads YFSETQ. The CDR3 has 14 amino acids. The V end lost 3 bases, the J end lost 4 bases, and 10 bases lay between the germline ends. CDR3 protein: CASSSRAPTGELFF. The CDR3, as DNA: TGCGCCAGCAGCTCCCGGGCCCCCACCGGGGAGCTGTTTTTT.

This chain connects TRBV4-3 to TRBJ2-2; D unclear. Trimming stripped 1 base from V and 5 bases from J, with 14 bases between. There are 16 residues in the CDR3. In germline, CDR1 is LGHNA, CDR2 YSLEER. The CDR3 region is CASSQVDATDTGELFF. CDR3 sequence (DNA): TGCGCCAGCAGCCAAGTGGACGCGACGGATACCGGGGAGCTGTTTTTT.

This chain joins TRBV18 and TRBJ2-7; 7 bases fit TRBD2. There are 16 residues in the CDR3. The germline gives CDR1 KGHSH, CDR2 LQKENI. V shed 3 bases, J shed 0 bases, and the junction held 8 bases outside the gene matches. CDR3 DNA: TGTGCCAGCTCACCCCTCCGGGGGGATAGCTCCTACGAGCAGTACTTC. Protein product: CASSPLRGDSSYEQYF.

This clonotype was found a few times. This chain links TRBV7-2 with TRBJ2-5; D gene uncertain. The CDR3 extends over 14 amino acids. Between the trimmed V and J ends, which lost 4 bases and 0 bases, there was a span of 9 bases. CDR1 SGHTA and CDR2 FQGNSA come from the germline V gene. The CDR3 loop reads CASSSRPDQETQYF. The CDR3 DNA follows: TGTGCCAGCAGCTCCCGTCCGGACCAAGAGACCCAGTACTTC.

Ten or more counts support this clonotype. This sequence joins TRBV20-1 and TRBJ2-1; 9 bases align to TRBD2. Germline V gene sequence: CDR1 DFQATT, CDR2 SNEGSKA (reference sequence). With 2 bases clipped from V and 4 bases from J, the junction kept 3 bases outside the gene matches. CDR3 size: 14 residues. The CDR3 nucleotides are TGCAGTGCTAGACTAGCGGGACCTTACAATGAGCAGTTCTTC. Encoded protein: CSARLAGPYNEQFF.

V and J are TRBV4-3 and TRBJ2-3, with D perhaps given as TRBD1 or TRBD2 (6 bases each). The CDR3 covers 18 residues. V lost 0 bases to trimming and J lost 2 bases, with 18 bases between them. CDR1 and CDR2 from the germline V gene are LGHNA and YSLEER. CDR3 loop: CASSQDMERRGDTDTQYF. The DNA of the CDR3 is TGCGCCAGCAGCCAAGATATGGAAAGGAGGGGGGACACAGATACGCAGTATTTT.

The chain carries TRBV2 and TRBJ1-2; D is unresolved. This CDR3 is 13 amino acids long. In germline, CDR1 is SNHLY, CDR2 FYNNEI. V was shortened by 7 bases and J by 3 bases, with 12 bases between the two germline ends. CDR3 DNA sequence: TGTGCCAGCACCTTGACACGATACTATGGCTACACCTTC. Its translation: CASTLTRYYGYTF.

CDR3 sequence reads: CASIPGEGYGYTF. CDR3 DNA sequence: TGTGCCAGCATACCAGGGGAGGGCTATGGCTACACCTTC. The chain recombines TRBV12-3 or TRBV12-4 with TRBJ1-2; tentatively, D is TRBD1 (6 bases). This CDR3 has 13 amino acids. The V and J ends lost 7 bases and 4 bases respectively, with 13 bases between them.

As to this clonotype: The junction departs from germline at one end; a sequencing error may be responsible. The genes are TRBV7-9 and TRBJ2-1; maybe TRBD1 (5 bases). This CDR3 region has 15 residues. Germline V gives CDR1 SEHNR, CDR2 FQNEAQ (reference sequence). The CDR3 here is CASSSPRGPYSEQFF. In DNA form, the CDR3 reads TGTGCCAGCAGCTCGCCTAGGGGCCCCTACAGTGAGCAGTTCTTC.

This clonotype was seen only a few times. The chain links TRBV15 to TRBJ2-5; maybe TRBD1 (5 bases). The length of the CDR3 is 14 residues. Germline V lookup: CDR1 LNHNV, CDR2 YYDKDF (reference sequence). V was pared by 5 bases and J by 1 base, with 11 bases between. CDR3 DNA sequence: TGTGCCACCAGCTACAGACAGCCCCAAGAGACCCAGTACTTC. This gives the protein CATSYRQPQETQYF.

This clonotype has more than one count but fewer than ten. J is TRBJ2-1 and V is TRBV27; a possible D gene is TRBD2 (5 bases). CDR1 and CDR2 (germline): MNHEY, SMNVEV (reference sequence). The V gene lost 6 bases and the J gene lost 5 bases, with 14 bases spanning the gap. The CDR3 covers 14 residues. The CDR3 DNA reads as TGTGCCAGCAGGCGTTGGACCGGGGACAATGAGCAGTTCTTC. Residues: CASRRWTGDNEQFF.

This clonotype was recorded a few times. CDR3 sequence: CAWSTLRGNEQFF. The CDR3 coding sequence is TGTGCCTGGAGTACCCTGCGGGGCAATGAGCAGTTCTTC. The V and J genes are TRBV30 and TRBJ2-1; possible D gene TRBD2, 6 bases. From germline, CDR1 is GTSNPN and CDR2 SVGIG (reference sequence). This CDR3 region has 13 residues. V dropped 2 bases and J dropped 6 bases, with 11 bases sitting between them.

The V gene is TRBV7-2, the J gene TRBJ1-2, with D uncertain. CDR1 SGHTA and CDR2 FQGNSA come from the germline V gene. V gave up 5 bases and J gave up 0 bases, with 10 bases separating them. The CDR3 sequence is 14 residues long. DNA for the CDR3: TGTGCCAGCAGCCCCCGATTAGCTAACTATGGCTACACCTTC. Translation: CASSPRLANYGYTF.